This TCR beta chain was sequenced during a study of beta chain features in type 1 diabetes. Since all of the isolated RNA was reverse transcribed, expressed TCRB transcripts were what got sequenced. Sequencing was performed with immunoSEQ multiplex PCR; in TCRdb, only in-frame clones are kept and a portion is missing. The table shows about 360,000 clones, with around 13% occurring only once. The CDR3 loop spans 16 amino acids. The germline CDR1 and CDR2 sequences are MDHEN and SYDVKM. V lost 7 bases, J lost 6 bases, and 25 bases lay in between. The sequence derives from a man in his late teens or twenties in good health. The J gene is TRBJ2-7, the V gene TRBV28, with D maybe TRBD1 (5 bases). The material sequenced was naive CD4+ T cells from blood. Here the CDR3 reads CASTRVRADPLAEQYF. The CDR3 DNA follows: TGTGCCAGCACCCGGGTCAGGGCCGACCCTTTAGCCGAGCAGTACTTC.